These 32 T cell receptor beta chains share one sample of origin, sequenced in a study of blood T cells in healthy people across ages. With a J-beta primer mix and a sample-barcoded 5' primer, a second PCR ran 7 to 11 cycles. TCRdb recomputed calls from the 5' RACE reads with MiXCR, one row per CDR3 protein. This sample has about 1.8 million distinct CDR3 sequences, with less than 50% found just once. The specimen sequenced was blood. The receptors were sampled from a woman in her thirties or forties in good health.

This clonotype has a handful of counts. The V gene is TRBV13, the J gene TRBJ1-2, with D unresolved. This CDR3 comprises 16 residues. Germline V gene lookup returns CDR1 PRHDT and CDR2 FYEKMQ (reference sequence). With 1 base removed from V and 1 base from J, the gap between germline ends came to 13 bases. Written as DNA, the CDR3 is TGTGCCAGCAGCTTAGAAGGGCAGGACCTTAACTATGGCTACACCTTC. Amino acids: CASSLEGQDLNYGYTF.

This clonotype showed up just a few times. The V gene is TRBV7-2, the J gene TRBJ2-3, with a possible D match to TRBD2 (5 bases). Trimming removed 8 bases from V and 6 bases from J, with 18 bases in between. Germline V lookup: CDR1 SGHTA, CDR2 FQGNSA. The CDR3 runs 14 residues. The DNA of the CDR3 is TGTGCCAGCTCCCCCCCCCCGGCGGGTGATACGCAGTATTTT. Translation gives CASSPPPAGDTQYF.

This rearrangement joins TRBV4-3 to TRBJ2-4; D may correspond to TRBD1 or TRBD2 (5 bases each). The better agreement between TRBJ2-5 and the DNA end casts doubt on the J call. The germline V gene encodes CDR1 LGHNA and CDR2 YSLEER. This CDR3 contains 15 residues. The CDR3 DNA sequence: TGCGCCAGCAGCCAAGATCGATCAGGGCTAGCGACCCAGTACTTC. As protein: CASSQDRSGLATQYF.

The chain employs TRBV6-2 or TRBV6-3 and TRBJ2-4; tentatively, D is TRBD1 or TRBD2 (6 bases each). Per germline, CDR1 MNHEY and CDR2 SVGEGT. The V and J ends lost 5 bases and 8 bases respectively, with 19 bases between them. The length of the CDR3 is 15 residues. The DNA for the CDR3 is TGTGCCAGCAGTGAGTACAGAGGTAGGGGGGACATTCAGTACTTC. Translation gives CASSEYRGRGDIQYF.

This clonotype has a handful of counts. CDR3 region: CASTIGTFTDTQYF. For the CDR3, the DNA is TGTGCCAGCACCATTGGGACTTTCACAGATACGCAGTATTTT. V usage is TRBV12-3 or TRBV12-4 and J usage is TRBJ2-3, with D possibly TRBD2 on 6 matching bases. The CDR3 contains 14 residues. Trimming took off 7 bases at V and 2 bases at J, with 13 bases between the two ends.

This clonotype has only a few counts. The rearrangement uses TRBV4-1 and TRBJ2-7, with 7 bases that match TRBD2. The CDR3 loop spans 15 amino acids. V shed 0 bases, J shed 3 bases, and the junction held 5 bases outside the gene matches. Per the germline V gene, CDR1 is MGHRA and CDR2 is YSYEKL. The CDR3 DNA follows: TGCGCCAGCAGCCAAGAGTACACGGGGGGCTACGAGCAGTACTTC. Translation: CASSQEYTGGYEQYF.

This clonotype came up a few times. The chain combines TRBV29-1 with TRBJ2-7; 7 nucleotides agree with TRBD1. This CDR3 is built from 12 residues. Germline trimming cut 5 bases from V and 5 bases from J; bases unmatched to any gene: 6. Germline CDR1 reads SQVTM; CDR2 reads ANQGSEA. The CDR3 reads CSVTNRGHEQYF. The CDR3 DNA reads TGCAGCGTTACCAACAGGGGCCACGAGCAGTACTTC.

The genes are TRBV7-2 and TRBJ2-5; D unclear. The CDR3 extends over 15 amino acids. Germline V gene lookup returns CDR1 SGHTA and CDR2 FQGNSA. The V gene lost 3 bases and the J gene lost 1 base, with 12 bases spanning the gap. CDR3 DNA sequence: TGTGCCAGCAGCTTTTCGGTCAAGAGCCAAGAGACCCAGTACTTC. It codes for CASSFSVKSQETQYF.

The V gene is TRBV7-9, the J gene TRBJ2-5, with 8 bases identical to TRBD2. The closer fit of TRBJ2-7 to the DNA end suggests the J call may be wrong. Looked up from germline, CDR1 is SEHNR and CDR2 is FQNEAQ (reference sequence). This CDR3 spans 14 amino acids. For the CDR3, the DNA is TGTGCCAGCAGCCCTAAGCGGGGGAGCTACGAGCAGTACTTC. Translation gives CASSPKRGSYEQYF.

J is TRBJ2-6 and V is TRBV12-3 or TRBV12-4; D unclear. CDR3 length: 14 residues. Trimming removed 3 bases at V and 2 bases at J, with 5 bases between. This chain's CDR3 is CASSFRPGANVLTF. The CDR3 nucleotides are TGTGCCAGCAGTTTTAGACCTGGGGCCAACGTCCTGACTTTC.

V is TRBV6-1 and J is TRBJ2-1; TRBD2 agrees at 10 bases. CDR1 is MNHNS and CDR2 is SASEGT in the germline V gene. V was clipped by 3 bases and J by 4 bases; unmatched bases: 6. The CDR3 length is 16 residues. This CDR3 reads CASSERLAGVYNEQFF. The DNA for the CDR3 is TGTGCCAGCAGTGAGCGTCTAGCGGGGGTATACAATGAGCAGTTCTTC.

This clonotype was seen more than once but under ten times. This chain connects TRBV28 to TRBJ2-3; D is possibly TRBD2 (5 bases). V lost 3 bases and J 7 bases, leaving 11 bases between the germline ends. The CDR3 sequence is 13 residues long. The germline V gene encodes CDR1 MDHEN and CDR2 SYDVKM. The CDR3: CASSFILTNTQYF. The CDR3, as DNA: TGTGCCAGCAGTTTTATTTTGACTAATACGCAGTATTTT.

The chain uses TRBV28 and TRBJ2-7; TRBD1 might be the D (6 bases). This CDR3 has 15 amino acids. Germline values: CDR1 MDHEN, CDR2 SYDVKM. The ends were cut back, 7 bases at V and 1 base at J, with 17 bases in the middle. Here the CDR3 DNA reads TGTGCCAGCACTCCCAGGGGCGCCGGATCCTACGAGCAGTACTTC. Amino acids: CASTPRGAGSYEQYF.

The chain is built from TRBV4-1 and TRBJ2-3; TRBD2 matches 11 bases. CDR1 and CDR2 from the germline V gene are MGHRA and YSYEKL. Trimming took 0 bases from V and 2 from J; bases not matched to a gene: 7. This CDR3 comprises 18 residues. CDR3 protein: CASSQEELAGEFTDTQYF. CDR3 DNA sequence: TGCGCCAGCAGCCAAGAGGAACTAGCGGGGGAATTCACAGATACGCAGTATTTT.

As for this clonotype: A much larger clone lies one base from this, so it may be a read error. The J gene is TRBJ2-3, the V gene TRBV7-2; D not resolved. Germline loops: CDR1 SGHTA, CDR2 FQGNSA. CDR3 length equals 14 residues. The CDR3: CAGSLDWGTDTQYF. CDR3 sequence (DNA): TGTGCCGGCAGCTTAGACTGGGGCACAGATACGCAGTATTTT. The entire variable domain, with the rest obtained from reference TRBV7-2 and TRBJ2-3, is as follows: GAGVSQSPSNKVTEKGKDVELRCDPISGHTALYWYRQSLGQGLEFLIYFQGNSAPDKSGLPSDRFSAERTGGSVSTLTIQRTQQEDSAVYLCAGSLDWGTDTQYFGPGTRLTVL.

The V call is TRBV4-2, the J call TRBJ1-2, with TRBD1 matching over 9 bases. The CDR3 has 14 residues. V trimming: 6 bases; J trimming: 3 bases; junction bases outside the gene matches: 5. Germline CDR1 reads LGHNA; CDR2 reads YNFKEQ. CDR3 sequence reads: CASRFRQGDYGYTF. The CDR3 coding sequence is TGTGCCAGCAGATTCAGACAGGGGGACTATGGCTACACCTTC.

The chain links TRBV28 to TRBJ1-5; 7 bases match TRBD1. From germline, CDR1 is MDHEN and CDR2 SYDVKM. The CDR3 totals 15 residues. V lost 0 bases, J lost 7 bases, and 6 bases stayed unmatched. In nucleotides, the CDR3 is TGTGCCAGCAGTTTATGGACAGGGCGGGTCCAGCCCCAGCATTTT. Its translation: CASSLWTGRVQPQHF.

This clonotype has only a few counts. The chain couples TRBV7-9 to TRBJ2-5; 12 bases fit TRBD1. The end of the DNA aligns better with TRBJ2-7, so the J call may be wrong. This CDR3 has 15 residues. Germline CDR1 is SEHNR and CDR2 is FQNEAQ (reference sequence). The CDR3 region has the DNA TGTGCCAGCAGCAACCGGGACAGGGGGCTAGACGAGCAGTACTTC. This gives the protein CASSNRDRGLDEQYF.

V usage is TRBV27 and J usage is TRBJ2-3; D is possibly TRBD1 (6 bases). This CDR3 is 16 amino acids long. Trimming pared 1 base from V and 6 bases from J, leaving 17 bases between. CDR1 is MNHEY, CDR2 SMNVEV, per germline (reference sequence). CDR3 bases: TGTGCCAGCAGTTTATTAGGGGGTGGGATTCGGGATACGCAGTATTTT. As protein: CASSLLGGGIRDTQYF.

This clonotype showed up just a few times. The chain carries TRBV5-1 and TRBJ2-5; D is ambiguous. The length of the CDR3 is 19 residues. The V gene lost 1 base and the J gene lost 1 base, with 23 bases spanning the gap. Germline V lookup: CDR1 SGHRS, CDR2 YFSETQ. This chain's CDR3 is CASSLSGARTPSAQETQYF. CDR3 nucleotide sequence: TGCGCCAGCAGCTTGAGTGGCGCCAGAACCCCATCCGCCCAAGAGACCCAGTACTTC.

V and J are TRBV4-2 and TRBJ1-2; TRBD1 might be the D (6 bases). The CDR3 totals 17 residues. Germline loops: CDR1 LGHNA, CDR2 YNFKEQ. Trimming stripped 4 bases from V and 4 bases from J, with 22 bases between. CDR3: CASSPLPGTQVRYGYTF. CDR3 sequence (DNA): TGTGCCAGCAGCCCCCTTCCCGGGACACAGGTACGCTATGGCTACACCTTC.

The count of this clonotype is one. A much larger clone is a single base away; this may be a read error. The gene calls are TRBV7-2 and TRBJ2-1, with TRBD2 matching over 7 bases. Unmatched junction bases numbered 15, after V lost 2 bases and J lost 5 bases. Germline V gives CDR1 SGHTA, CDR2 FQGNSA. The CDR3 covers 18 residues. CDR3 amino acids: CASSLRVVPGGPDNEQFF. In nucleotides, the CDR3 is TGTGCCAGCAGCTTAAGGGTTGTACCGGGGGGTCCCGACAATGAGCAGTTCTTC.

This clonotype occurred a few times. This chain uses TRBV12-3 or TRBV12-4 with TRBJ2-5, with 8 bases lining up with TRBD1. The CDR3 length is 16 residues. J was trimmed by 2 bases and V by 5 bases; bases with no gene match: 10. DNA of the CDR3: TGTGCCAGCAGTCGACGACAGGGGACCGTACAAGAGACCCAGTACTTC. Its translation is CASSRRQGTVQETQYF.

V usage is TRBV12-3 or TRBV12-4 and J usage is TRBJ2-1; TRBD2 matches at 12 bases. Trimming took 5 bases from V and 0 from J; bases not matched to a gene: 8. This CDR3 spans 18 amino acids. CDR3 sequence: CASSPGASGGASYNEQFF. In DNA, the CDR3 is TGTGCCAGCAGTCCGGGGGCTAGCGGGGGGGCCTCCTACAATGAGCAGTTCTTC.

This clonotype has more than one count but fewer than ten. The genes are TRBV7-9 and TRBJ1-1, with D possibly being TRBD1 (5 bases). Germline CDR1 reads SEHNR; CDR2 reads FQNEAQ (reference sequence). V lost 5 bases, J lost 2 bases, and 12 bases lay in between. The CDR3 loop spans 14 amino acids. The CDR3 nucleotides are TGTGCCAGCAGCGGGACCGGGAGTAACACTGAAGCTTTCTTT. It yields the protein CASSGTGSNTEAFF.

This clonotype appeared a single time. CDR3 sequence reads: CASSPSGGAGEKLFF. The CDR3 DNA reads TGCGCCAGCAGCCCAAGTGGGGGGGCGGGAGAAAAACTGTTTTTT. The rearrangement links TRBV4-1 to TRBJ1-4; D perhaps matches TRBD1 (6 bases). Germline-derived CDR1 and CDR2 are MGHRA and YSYEKL. Trimming stripped 4 bases from V and 8 bases from J, with 17 bases between. This CDR3 spans 15 amino acids.

The chain links TRBV7-9 to TRBJ1-2; the D is unclear. This CDR3 spans 13 amino acids. V was cut by 5 bases and J by 7 bases, with 14 bases left in between. The germline V gene encodes CDR1 SEHNR and CDR2 FQNEAQ (reference sequence). The DNA of the CDR3 is TGTGCCAGCAGCGTAGGCACAGTAGTTGGCTACACCTTC. The encoded protein is CASSVGTVVGYTF.

The chain recombines TRBV27 with TRBJ2-1; 8 nucleotides match TRBD1. V lost 3 bases and J lost 7; bases outside the gene matches: 11. There are 16 residues in the CDR3. From germline, CDR1 is MNHEY and CDR2 SMNVEV (reference sequence). CDR3 protein: CASSFGIRTGKNEQFF. The CDR3 bases are TGTGCCAGCAGTTTCGGGATACGGACAGGGAAAAATGAGCAGTTCTTC.

This chain joins TRBV4-3 and TRBJ2-3; 10 bases line up with TRBD2. The V and J ends lost 3 bases and 5 bases, in that order; junction bases with no gene match: 11. The germline V gene encodes CDR1 LGHNA and CDR2 YSLEER. The CDR3 has 17 residues. CDR3 region: CASSQGLAGGLGDTQYF. The CDR3 DNA reads TGCGCCAGCAGCCAGGGTTTAGCGGGGGGATTGGGAGATACGCAGTATTTT.

This clonotype was recorded a few times. V is TRBV3-1 and J is TRBJ2-7; weak D call: TRBD2 (6 bases). Deletions cut 10 bases from V and 6 bases from J, with 13 bases between. The CDR3 spans 11 residues. Per the germline V gene, CDR1 is LGHDT and CDR2 is YNNKEL (reference sequence). The CDR3 sequence: CAISLGGEQYF. CDR3 sequence (DNA): TGTGCCATCTCTCTCGGGGGCGAGCAGTACTTC.

This clonotype was detected only a few times. The chain joins TRBV7-2 to TRBJ1-2; TRBD1 might be the D (5 bases). The CDR3 totals 14 residues. Trimming shortened V by 5 bases and J by 6 bases, and 16 bases separated the two germline ends. Germline CDR1 reads SGHTA; CDR2 reads FQGNSA. This CDR3 is CASSLAVTGDGYTF. CDR3 coding DNA: TGTGCCAGCAGCCTCGCCGTAACGGGGGATGGCTACACCTTC.

This clonotype has only a few counts. The chain joins TRBV20-1 to TRBJ2-7; the D gene is possibly TRBD1 (5 bases). This CDR3 contains 13 residues. V was trimmed by 8 bases and J by 3 bases, leaving 17 bases between them. CDR1 is DFQATT and CDR2 is SNEGSKA in the germline V gene (reference sequence). CDR3: CSTVRTPFYEQYF. Written as DNA, the CDR3 is TGCAGTACCGTTCGGACACCCTTCTACGAGCAGTACTTC.